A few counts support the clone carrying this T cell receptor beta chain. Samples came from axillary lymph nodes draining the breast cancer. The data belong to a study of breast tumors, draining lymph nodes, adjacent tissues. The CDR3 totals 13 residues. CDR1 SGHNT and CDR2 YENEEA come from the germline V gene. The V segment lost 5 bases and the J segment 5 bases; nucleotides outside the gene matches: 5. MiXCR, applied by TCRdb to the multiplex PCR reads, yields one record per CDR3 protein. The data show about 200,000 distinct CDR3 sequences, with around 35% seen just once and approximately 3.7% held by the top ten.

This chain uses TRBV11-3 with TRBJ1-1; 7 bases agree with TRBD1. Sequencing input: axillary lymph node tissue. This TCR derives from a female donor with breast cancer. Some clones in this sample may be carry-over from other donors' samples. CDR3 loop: CASSDRVGTEAFF. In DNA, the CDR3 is TGTGCCAGCAGCGACAGGGTGGGGACTGAAGCTTTCTTT.